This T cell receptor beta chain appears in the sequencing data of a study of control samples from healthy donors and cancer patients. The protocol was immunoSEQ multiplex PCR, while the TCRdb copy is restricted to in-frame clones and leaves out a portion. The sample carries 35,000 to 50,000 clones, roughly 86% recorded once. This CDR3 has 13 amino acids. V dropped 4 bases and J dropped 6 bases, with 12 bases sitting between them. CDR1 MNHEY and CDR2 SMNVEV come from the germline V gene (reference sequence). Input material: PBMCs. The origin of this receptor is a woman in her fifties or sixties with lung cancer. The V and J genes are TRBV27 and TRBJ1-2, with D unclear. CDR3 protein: CASSSVARDGYTF. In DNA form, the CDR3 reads TGTGCCAGCAGTTCCGTTGCTCGGGATGGCTACACCTTC.